This is a list of T cell receptor beta chains from one sample in a study of cytomegalovirus exposure and HLA in healthy donors. This table comes from immunoSEQ multiplex PCR, and its TCRdb copy is limited to in-frame clones, with some not included. The top ten hold about 1.7% of the sample, which has about 98,000 clones, about 74% seen once. Sample: PBMCs. The receptors shown here come from a male donor in good health and CMV-seronegative. CDR3s include the opening cysteine and the closing phenylalanine or tryptophan. A D gene is named only where the DNA matches it firmly. The size field is filled for only some rows; it gives once, few, many or a size class.

cdr3_nt | cdr3_aa | j_call | v_call | d_call | clone_size
TGTGCCAGCAGTTTTCTAGGTCAGGGGGCGGGAGAGCAGTACTTC | CASSFLGQGAGEQYF | TRBJ2-7 | TRBV6-6 | TRBD1 | NA
TGCGCCAGCAGCTATCCTACAGAGCCGATCTACAATGAGCAGTTCTTC | CASSYPTEPIYNEQFF | TRBJ2-1 | TRBV5-1 | NA | few
TGCGCCAGCAGCTTAAGCGGACAGGGGGCTGGAAACACCATATATTTT | CASSLSGQGAGNTIYF | TRBJ1-3 | TRBV5-1 | TRBD1 | NA
TGTGCCAGCGGCCAACCGGGACAGGGTGGAAATGAGCAGTTCTTC | CASGQPGQGGNEQFF | TRBJ2-1 | TRBV7-3 | TRBD1 | NA
TGTGCCACTGCCGGACTAGCGGACTACAATGAGCAGTTCTTC | CATAGLADYNEQFF | TRBJ2-1 | TRBV10-3 | TRBD2 | NA
TGTGCCAGTAGTCTCGGGACTGGACTAAATCAGCCCCAGCATTTT | CASSLGTGLNQPQHF | TRBJ1-5 | TRBV19 | NA | NA
TGTGCCATCAGTCCCGGACTAGCGGGAGCTTACGAGCAGTACTTC | CAISPGLAGAYEQYF | TRBJ2-7 | TRBV10-3 | TRBD2 | NA
TGTGCCATCAGGATTAGCGGGAGGTCCTACTCTGGGGCCAACGTCCTGACTTTC | CAIRISGRSYSGANVLTF | TRBJ2-6 | TRBV10-3 | TRBD2 | NA
TGCGCCAGCAGCTTGTCCCCTAGCAATGAGCAGTTCTTC | CASSLSPSNEQFF | TRBJ2-1 | TRBV5-1 | NA | NA
TGCGCCAGCAGCCAAGATGTTGGGGGGAGGGCGGGAGATACGCAGTATTTT | CASSQDVGGRAGDTQYF | TRBJ2-3 | TRBV4-3 | TRBD2 | many
TGCAGCGTTGATGGGCTAGCGCAGAGCTCCTACAATGAGCAGTTCTTC | CSVDGLAQSSYNEQFF | TRBJ2-1 | TRBV29-1 | NA | once
TGCGCCAGCAGCCAAGATGCGTCAGTGGGGGGTCAATACAATGAGCAGTTCTTC | CASSQDASVGGQYNEQFF | TRBJ2-1 | TRBV4-3 | NA | NA
TGCGCCAGCAGTTCGGTAGCGTTCGATGAGCAGTTCTTC | CASSSVAFDEQFF | TRBJ2-1 | TRBV5-1 | NA | NA
TGTGCCAGCAGCTTAGTTGGCAGGGGGGACGAGCAGTACTTC | CASSLVGRGDEQYF | TRBJ2-7 | TRBV7-7 | NA | NA
TGTGCCAGCACAAACCGGGACAGGGTGACAGATACGCAGTATTTT | CASTNRDRVTDTQYF | TRBJ2-3 | TRBV2 | TRBD1 | NA
TGTGCCAGCAGTACAGGGTCCTACGAGCAGTACTTC | CASSTGSYEQYF | TRBJ2-7 | TRBV28 | NA | NA
TGCGCCAGCAGCTCTAAGGACAGGAACACTGAAGCTTTCTTT | CASSSKDRNTEAFF | TRBJ1-1 | TRBV5-1 | NA | NA
TGTGCCAGCAGCTTGGGGTGGAATTCCGGGAGAAACATTCAGTACTTC | CASSLGWNSGRNIQYF | TRBJ2-4 | TRBV5-4 | NA | NA
TGTGCCAGCAGCCGCCTGGGCGGGAGATACAATGAGCAGTTCTTC | CASSRLGGRYNEQFF | TRBJ2-1 | TRBV11-2 | TRBD2 | NA
TGCAGTGCCGCAGGACAGTACGAGCAGTACTTC | CSAAGQYEQYF | TRBJ2-7 | TRBV20-1 | NA | NA
TGTGCCTGGGGAGGGACTTTTGGAAACACCATATATTTT | CAWGGTFGNTIYF | TRBJ1-3 | TRBV30 | NA | NA
TGTGCCAGCAGTAGGGACAGGGGAAGCCATGAGCAGTTCTTC | CASSRDRGSHEQFF | TRBJ2-1 | TRBV2 | TRBD1 | NA
TGTGCCATCAGTGAGTCGAAAAACAGGGGGCCAGAGCAGTACTTC | CAISESKNRGPEQYF | TRBJ2-7 | TRBV10-3 | TRBD1 | NA
TGTGCCAGCGTGACAGACTACGAGCAGTACTTC | CASVTDYEQYF | TRBJ2-7 | TRBV7-9 | NA | NA
TGTGCCAGTAGTATGAGACAGGGACTAGCGGGAAGGACCGGGGAGCTGTTTTTT | CASSMRQGLAGRTGELFF | TRBJ2-2 | TRBV19 | TRBD2 | NA
TGTGCCATCAGTGAGGTAATAGCGGGAGGAATCCGCGAGCAGTACTTC | CAISEVIAGGIREQYF | TRBJ2-7 | TRBV10-3 | TRBD2 | once
TGCGCCAGCAGCTTGGGAGGGGGCCCTCCAGATACGCAGTATTTT | CASSLGGGPPDTQYF | TRBJ2-3 | TRBV5-1 | TRBD1 | few
TGTGCCAGCAGCCCGACTAGCGGGAGGCGTGATAGCACAGATACGCAGTATTTT | CASSPTSGRRDSTDTQYF | TRBJ2-3 | TRBV7-3 | TRBD2 | NA
TGTGCCAGCACTGCCCCTACAGGGCTGGGGACTGAAGCTTTCTTT | CASTAPTGLGTEAFF | TRBJ1-1 | TRBV2 | NA | NA
TGTGCCAGAAGCTTGGTCCTAGCGGGAGGGACCTACGAGCAGTACTTC | CARSLVLAGGTYEQYF | TRBJ2-7 | TRBV5-3 | TRBD2 | NA
TGCGCCAGCAGTGACAGGGGGTATGGCTACACCTTC | CASSDRGYGYTF | TRBJ1-2 | TRBV10-2 | TRBD1 | NA
TGTGCCAGCAGCCAATCCCCTAGGACAGAACCAGGACCTCGACTGACCGGGGAGCTGTTTTTT | CASSQSPRTEPGPRLTGELFF | TRBJ2-2 | TRBV21-1 | NA | NA
TGTGCCAGCAGCCATGAGGCGGAGCCCCAAAACATTCAGTACTTC | CASSHEAEPQNIQYF | TRBJ2-4 | TRBV7-9 | NA | NA
TGTGCCAGCTCACGAAACACGGGAGGGAACTACGAGCAGTACTTC | CASSRNTGGNYEQYF | TRBJ2-7 | TRBV18 | TRBD2 | NA
TGTGCCAGCAGGCGGACAGGTCATAACACTGAAGCTTTCTTT | CASRRTGHNTEAFF | TRBJ1-1 | TRBV6-5 | TRBD1 | NA
TGCGCCAGCAGCCCCCGGACAGGGGCAGAGACCCAGTACTTC | CASSPRTGAETQYF | TRBJ2-5 | TRBV5-1 | TRBD1 | NA
TGTGCCAGCAGCCACGGGACAGGGGGGGAGACCCAGTACTTC | CASSHGTGGETQYF | TRBJ2-5 | TRBV7-9 | TRBD1 | NA
TGTGCCAGCAGTTTATGGGACAGGGCGGGTGAAAAACTGTTTTTT | CASSLWDRAGEKLFF | TRBJ1-4 | TRBV28 | TRBD1 | NA
TGTGCCAGCAGCTTCGGACAAAATAGCAATCAGCCCCAGCATTTT | CASSFGQNSNQPQHF | TRBJ1-5 | TRBV5-6 | NA | once
TGTGCCAGCACCCGGGACAGGAATGAAAAACTGTTTTTT | CASTRDRNEKLFF | TRBJ1-4 | TRBV5-6 | TRBD1 | NA
TGTGCCAGCAGCCCGAACACACTAAGCTCCTACAATGAGCAGTTCTTC | CASSPNTLSSYNEQFF | TRBJ2-1 | TRBV9 | NA | few
TGTGCCAGCAGCACCGGGACACTTAACACCGGGGAGCTGTTTTTT | CASSTGTLNTGELFF | TRBJ2-2 | TRBV7-3 | NA | few
TGTGCCAGCAGCTTAGTCGCTAGCGGGAGAAATGAGCAGTTCTTC | CASSLVASGRNEQFF | TRBJ2-1 | TRBV7-2 | TRBD2 | NA
TGTGCCAGCAGCGTAGCTGGGGGAGGGAACACCGGGGAGCTGTTTTTT | CASSVAGGGNTGELFF | TRBJ2-2 | TRBV9 | NA | few
TGCAGCGTTGAAGTCCTGGGACGGGACTACGAGCAGTACTTC | CSVEVLGRDYEQYF | TRBJ2-7 | TRBV29-1 | NA | NA
TGTGCCAGCAGCTTGGGTGACAGAGTTTCGGCTTTCTTT | CASSLGDRVSAFF | TRBJ1-1 | TRBV5-6 | NA | few
TGTGCCAGCAGCGGGGGGGGACAATGGGGCGAAAAACTGTTTTTT | CASSGGGQWGEKLFF | TRBJ1-4 | TRBV7-8 | NA | NA
TGTGCCATCACCAACCTGGGAGGGATCGGGGCGCCGGATACGCAGTATTTT | CAITNLGGIGAPDTQYF | TRBJ2-3 | TRBV10-3 | TRBD2 | NA
TGTGCCAGCAGCTTTGCAGGGAAGATGAACACTGAAGCTTTCTTT | CASSFAGKMNTEAFF | TRBJ1-1 | TRBV5-4 | NA | NA
TGTGCCAGCAGTGACTCGACTAGCGGCTACAATGAGCAGTTCTTC | CASSDSTSGYNEQFF | TRBJ2-1 | TRBV6-4 | TRBD2 | NA
TGTGCCACCAGCAGAGATGGTGGGGCGGGCACAGATACGCAGTATTTT | CATSRDGGAGTDTQYF | TRBJ2-3 | TRBV15 | NA | few
TGCACCAGCAGCCTAGAGGACAGGGTGGAAGTAGCAGCGCGGGGAGATACGCAGTATTTT | CTSSLEDRVEVAARGDTQYF | TRBJ2-3 | TRBV1 | NA | NA
TGTGCCAGCAGTCCTGGGGGCCATGAAGCTTTCTTT | CASSPGGHEAFF | TRBJ1-1 | TRBV28 | NA | NA
TGTGCCAGCAGGGCCAGGGGGCACGGGGAAAAACTGTTTTTT | CASRARGHGEKLFF | TRBJ1-4 | TRBV2 | TRBD1 | NA
TGTGCCAGCAGCTTAGTAGACGGACTAGCCCTCGAGCAGTACTTC | CASSLVDGLALEQYF | TRBJ2-7 | TRBV7-9 | TRBD2 | NA